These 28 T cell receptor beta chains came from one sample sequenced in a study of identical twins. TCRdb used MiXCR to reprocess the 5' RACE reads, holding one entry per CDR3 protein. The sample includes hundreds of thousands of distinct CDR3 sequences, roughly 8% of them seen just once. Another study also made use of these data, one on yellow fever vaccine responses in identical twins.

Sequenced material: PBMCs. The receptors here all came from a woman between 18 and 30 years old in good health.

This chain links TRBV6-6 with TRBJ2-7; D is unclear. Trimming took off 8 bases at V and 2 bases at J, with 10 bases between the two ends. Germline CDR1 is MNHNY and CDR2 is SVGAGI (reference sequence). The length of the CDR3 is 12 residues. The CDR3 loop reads CASGVLTYEQYF. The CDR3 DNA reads TGTGCCAGCGGAGTCCTAACCTACGAGCAGTACTTC.

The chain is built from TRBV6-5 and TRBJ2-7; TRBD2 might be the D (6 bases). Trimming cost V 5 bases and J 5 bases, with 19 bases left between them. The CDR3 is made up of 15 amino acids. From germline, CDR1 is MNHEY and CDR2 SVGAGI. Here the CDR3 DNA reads TGTGCCAGCAGTCACCCGGCCCGGGAGAAGGACGAGCAGTACTTC. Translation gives CASSHPAREKDEQYF.

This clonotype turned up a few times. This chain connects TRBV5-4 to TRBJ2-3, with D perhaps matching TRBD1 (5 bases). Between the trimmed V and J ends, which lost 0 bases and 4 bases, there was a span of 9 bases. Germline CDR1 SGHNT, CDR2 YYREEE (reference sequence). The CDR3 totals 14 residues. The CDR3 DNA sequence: TGTGCCAGCAGCTTGGACCCAGGGTCAGATACGCAGTATTTT. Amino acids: CASSLDPGSDTQYF.

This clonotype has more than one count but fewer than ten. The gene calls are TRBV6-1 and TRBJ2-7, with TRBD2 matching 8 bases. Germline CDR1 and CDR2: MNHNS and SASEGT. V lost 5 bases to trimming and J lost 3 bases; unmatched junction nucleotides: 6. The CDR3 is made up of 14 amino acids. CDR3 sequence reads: CASSREGGGYEQYF. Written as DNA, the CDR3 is TGTGCCAGCAGTCGGGAGGGAGGAGGCTACGAGCAGTACTTC.

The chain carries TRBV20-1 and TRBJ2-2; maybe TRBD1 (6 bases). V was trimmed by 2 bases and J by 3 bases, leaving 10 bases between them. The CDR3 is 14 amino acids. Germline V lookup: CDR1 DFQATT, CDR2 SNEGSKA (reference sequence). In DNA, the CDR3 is TGCAGTGCTAGAAGCCAGGGGTACACCGGGGAGCTGTTTTTT. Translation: CSARSQGYTGELFF.

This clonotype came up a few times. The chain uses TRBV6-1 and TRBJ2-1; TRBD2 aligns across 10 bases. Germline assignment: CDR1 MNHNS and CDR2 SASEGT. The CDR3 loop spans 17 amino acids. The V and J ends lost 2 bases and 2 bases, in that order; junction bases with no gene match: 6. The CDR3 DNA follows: TGTGCCAGCAGTGAAATCCCGAGCGGGGGGGCCTACAATGAGCAGTTCTTC. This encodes CASSEIPSGGAYNEQFF.

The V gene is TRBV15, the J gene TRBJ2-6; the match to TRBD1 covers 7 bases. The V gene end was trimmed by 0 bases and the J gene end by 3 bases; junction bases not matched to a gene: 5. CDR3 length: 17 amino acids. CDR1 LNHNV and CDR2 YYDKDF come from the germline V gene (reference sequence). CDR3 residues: CATSRDKTGLGANVLTF. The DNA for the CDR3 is TGTGCCACCAGCAGAGACAAGACAGGGCTTGGGGCCAACGTCCTGACTTTC.

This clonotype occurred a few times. In DNA form, the CDR3 reads TGCAGTGCTCAACGCGGGACTACTAGCACAGATACGCAGTATTTT. Translation gives CSAQRGTTSTDTQYF. The rearrangement links TRBV20-1 to TRBJ2-3; 7 bases line up with TRBD2. This CDR3 region has 15 residues. V was pared by 5 bases and J by 0 bases, with 8 bases of the junction left unmatched. Looked up from germline, CDR1 is DFQATT and CDR2 is SNEGSKA (reference sequence).

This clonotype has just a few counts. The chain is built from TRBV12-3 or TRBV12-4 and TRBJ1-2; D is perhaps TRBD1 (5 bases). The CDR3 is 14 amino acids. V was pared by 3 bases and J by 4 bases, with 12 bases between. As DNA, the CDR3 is TGTGCCAGCAGTTTCGGCAGGGAGACCTATGGCTACACCTTC. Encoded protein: CASSFGRETYGYTF.

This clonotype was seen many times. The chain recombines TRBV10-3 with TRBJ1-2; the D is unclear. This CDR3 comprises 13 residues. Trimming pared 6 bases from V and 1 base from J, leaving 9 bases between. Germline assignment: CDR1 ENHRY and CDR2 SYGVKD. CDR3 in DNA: TGTGCCATCAGCCCTCCGGTTAACTATGGCTACACCTTC. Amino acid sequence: CAISPPVNYGYTF.

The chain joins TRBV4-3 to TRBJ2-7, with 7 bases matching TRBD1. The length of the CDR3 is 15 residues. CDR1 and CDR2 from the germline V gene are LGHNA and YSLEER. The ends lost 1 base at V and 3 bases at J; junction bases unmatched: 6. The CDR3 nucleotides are TGCGCCAGCAGCCAAGTCAGACAGGGTAACTACGAGCAGTACTTC. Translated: CASSQVRQGNYEQYF.

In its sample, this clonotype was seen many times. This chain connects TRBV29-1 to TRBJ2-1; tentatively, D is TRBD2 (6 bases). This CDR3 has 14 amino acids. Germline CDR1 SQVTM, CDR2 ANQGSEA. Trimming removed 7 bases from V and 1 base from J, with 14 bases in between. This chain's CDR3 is CSANGGPSYNEQFF. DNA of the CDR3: TGCAGCGCGAACGGGGGACCTTCCTACAATGAGCAGTTCTTC.

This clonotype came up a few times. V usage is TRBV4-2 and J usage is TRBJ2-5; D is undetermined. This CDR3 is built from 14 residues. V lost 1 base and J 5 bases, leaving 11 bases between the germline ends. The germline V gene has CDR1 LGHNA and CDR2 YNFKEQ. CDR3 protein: CASSQGTGRETQYF. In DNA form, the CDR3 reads TGTGCCAGCAGCCAAGGGACCGGCCGGGAGACCCAGTACTTC.

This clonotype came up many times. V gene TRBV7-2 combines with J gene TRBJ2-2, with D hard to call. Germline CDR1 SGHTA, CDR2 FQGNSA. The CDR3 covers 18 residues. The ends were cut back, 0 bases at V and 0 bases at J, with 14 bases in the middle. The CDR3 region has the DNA TGTGCCAGCAGCTTAGCCTTACTCCAGTCGGCGAACACCGGGGAGCTGTTTTTT. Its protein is CASSLALLQSANTGELFF. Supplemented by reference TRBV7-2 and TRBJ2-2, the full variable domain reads GAGVSQSPSNKVTEKGKDVELRCDPISGHTALYWYRQSLGQGLEFLIYFQGNSAPDKSGLPSDRFSAERTGGSVSTLTIQRTQQEDSAVYLCASSLALLQSANTGELFFGEGSRLTVL.

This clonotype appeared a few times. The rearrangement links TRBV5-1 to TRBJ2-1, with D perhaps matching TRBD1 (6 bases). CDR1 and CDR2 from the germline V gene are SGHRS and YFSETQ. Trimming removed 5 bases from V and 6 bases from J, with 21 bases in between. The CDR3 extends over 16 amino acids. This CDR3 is CASRDRMIAQGNEQFF. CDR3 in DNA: TGCGCCAGCAGGGACAGAATGATAGCGCAGGGCAATGAGCAGTTCTTC.

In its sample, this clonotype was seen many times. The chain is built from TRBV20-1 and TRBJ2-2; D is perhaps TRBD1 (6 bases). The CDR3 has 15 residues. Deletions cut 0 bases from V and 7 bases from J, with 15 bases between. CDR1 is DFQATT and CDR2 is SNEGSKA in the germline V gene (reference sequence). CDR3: CSARDPWGRGGELFF. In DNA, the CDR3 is TGCAGTGCTAGAGATCCGTGGGGGCGCGGCGGGGAGCTGTTTTTT.

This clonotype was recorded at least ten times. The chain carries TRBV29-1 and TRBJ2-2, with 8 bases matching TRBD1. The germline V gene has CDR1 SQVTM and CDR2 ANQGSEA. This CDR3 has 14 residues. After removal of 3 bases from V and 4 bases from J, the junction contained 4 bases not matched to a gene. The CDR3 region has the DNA TGCAGCGTTGAGAGGACAGGGATCACCGGGGAGCTGTTTTTT. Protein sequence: CSVERTGITGELFF.

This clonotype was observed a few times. CDR3 coding DNA: TGTGCCAGCAGGAGGCAGTGGGAGGATGTAGATACGCAGTATTTT. Translating gives CASRRQWEDVDTQYF. V gene TRBV2 combines with J gene TRBJ2-3; TRBD2 is a possible D gene (6 bases). The CDR3 is made up of 15 amino acids. In germline, CDR1 is SNHLY, CDR2 FYNNEI. Trimming cost V 6 bases and J 5 bases, with 18 bases left between them.

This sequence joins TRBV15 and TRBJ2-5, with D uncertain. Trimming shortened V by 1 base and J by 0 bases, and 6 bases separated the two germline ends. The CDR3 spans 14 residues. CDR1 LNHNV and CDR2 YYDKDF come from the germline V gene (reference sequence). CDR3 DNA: TGTGCCACCAGCAGAGCCCGGTACCAAGAGACCCAGTACTTC. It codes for CATSRARYQETQYF.

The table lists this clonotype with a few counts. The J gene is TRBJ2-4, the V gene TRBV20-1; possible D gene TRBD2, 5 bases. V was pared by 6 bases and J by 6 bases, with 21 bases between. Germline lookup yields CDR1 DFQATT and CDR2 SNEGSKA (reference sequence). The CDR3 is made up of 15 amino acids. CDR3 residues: CSASRAASRANIQYF. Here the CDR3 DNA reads TGCAGTGCAAGCCGCGCGGCTAGCCGGGCAAACATTCAGTACTTC.

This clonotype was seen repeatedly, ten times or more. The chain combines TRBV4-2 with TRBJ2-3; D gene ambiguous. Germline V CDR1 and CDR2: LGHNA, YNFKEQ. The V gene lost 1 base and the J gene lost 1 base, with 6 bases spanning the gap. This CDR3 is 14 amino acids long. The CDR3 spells CASSQVSGTDTQYF. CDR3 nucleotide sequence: TGTGCCAGCAGCCAAGTGAGCGGCACAGATACGCAGTATTTT.

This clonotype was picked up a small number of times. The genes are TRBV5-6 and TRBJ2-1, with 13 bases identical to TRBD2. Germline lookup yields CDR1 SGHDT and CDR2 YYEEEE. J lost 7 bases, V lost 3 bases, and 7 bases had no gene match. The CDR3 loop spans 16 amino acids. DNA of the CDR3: TGTGCCAGCAGCTCATGGGGACTAGCGGGAAAGAATGAGCAGTTCTTC. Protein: CASSSWGLAGKNEQFF.

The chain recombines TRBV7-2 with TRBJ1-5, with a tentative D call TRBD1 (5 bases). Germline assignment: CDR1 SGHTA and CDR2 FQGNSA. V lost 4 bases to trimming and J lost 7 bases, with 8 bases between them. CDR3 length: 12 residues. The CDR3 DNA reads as TGTGCCAGCAGCTCCCAGGGACAGCCCCAGCATTTT. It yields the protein CASSSQGQPQHF. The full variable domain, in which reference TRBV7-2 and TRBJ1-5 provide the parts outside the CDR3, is GAGVSQSPSNKVTEKGKDVELRCDPISGHTALYWYRQSLGQGLEFLIYFQGNSAPDKSGLPSDRFSAERTGGSVSTLTIQRTQQEDSAVYLCASSSQGQPQHFGDGTRLSIL.

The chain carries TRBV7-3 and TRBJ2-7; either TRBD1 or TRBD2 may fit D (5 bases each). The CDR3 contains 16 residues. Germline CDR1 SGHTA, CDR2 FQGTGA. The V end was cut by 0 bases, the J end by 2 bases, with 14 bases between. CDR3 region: CASSLTRGQGTYEQYF. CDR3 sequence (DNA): TGTGCCAGCAGCTTAACGAGGGGTCAGGGTACCTACGAGCAGTACTTC.

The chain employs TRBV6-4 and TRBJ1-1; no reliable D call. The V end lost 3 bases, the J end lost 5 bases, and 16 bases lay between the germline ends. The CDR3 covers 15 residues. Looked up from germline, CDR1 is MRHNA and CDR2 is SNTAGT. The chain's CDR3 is CASSETLGEGTEAFF. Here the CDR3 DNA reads TGTGCCAGCAGTGAGACGTTAGGTGAAGGGACTGAAGCTTTCTTT.

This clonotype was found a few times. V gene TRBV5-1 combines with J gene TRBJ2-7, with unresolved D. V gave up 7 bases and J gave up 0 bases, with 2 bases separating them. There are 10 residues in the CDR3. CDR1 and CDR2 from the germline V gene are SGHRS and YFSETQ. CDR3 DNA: TGCGCCAGCGTCTCCTACGAGCAGTACTTC. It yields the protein CASVSYEQYF.

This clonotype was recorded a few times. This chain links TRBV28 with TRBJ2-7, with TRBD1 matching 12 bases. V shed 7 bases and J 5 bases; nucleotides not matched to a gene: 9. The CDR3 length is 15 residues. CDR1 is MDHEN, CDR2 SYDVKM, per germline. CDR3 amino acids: CASTKGQGARNEQYF. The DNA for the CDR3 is TGTGCCAGCACCAAGGGACAGGGGGCGCGAAACGAGCAGTACTTC.

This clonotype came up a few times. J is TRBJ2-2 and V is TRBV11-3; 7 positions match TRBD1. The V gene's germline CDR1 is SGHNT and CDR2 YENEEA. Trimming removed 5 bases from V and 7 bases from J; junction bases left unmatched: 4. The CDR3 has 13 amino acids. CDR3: CASSPGQFGELFF. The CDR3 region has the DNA TGTGCCAGCAGCCCGGGACAGTTCGGGGAGCTGTTTTTT.